This T cell receptor beta chain was recorded in a study of Graves' ophthalmopathy and Graves' hyperthyroidism (dated by TCRdb to about 2018). Regarding the study in general: Peripheral blood samples were taken at the time of initial diagnosis, before any treatment was given. The study used TCR beta repertoire signatures to distinguish Graves' ophthalmopathy from Graves' hyperthyroidism and to predict progression to ophthalmopathy. In total, under 150 blood samples were TCR-sequenced: 43 ophthalmopathy, 75 hyperthyroidism and approximately 17 hyperthyroidism-to-ophthalmopathy patients. A discovery set of 100 patients (43 ophthalmopathy, just over 55 stable hyperthyroidism) was enrolled to explore V-J signatures distinguishing ophthalmopathy from hyperthyroidism. For independent validation, a separate cohort was made up of about 18 hyperthyroidism patients plus 17 patients who later progressed from hyperthyroidism to ophthalmopathy. In roughly 6 hyperthyroidism patients, the T-cell repertoires found in thyroid tissue were compared with those found in blood. Following sample collection, hyperthyroidism patients were given methimazole at a starting dose of 30 mg daily, and ophthalmopathy patients were given high-dose intravenous methylprednisolone. Paper-wide results and their limitations: In cross-validation, the 13-signature model distinguished ophthalmopathy from stable hyperthyroidism with about 88% sensitivity and almost 83% specificity, and in the test set the corresponding values were approximately 80% and 68%. In validation, the model predicted ophthalmopathy progression with more than 55% sensitivity and 72.22% specificity; 12 predicted patients were CT-confirmed with GO in a median of approximately six months. Sample size was not statistically predetermined, and group allocation was not concealed from the investigators. Most of the expanded thyroid clonotypes with a frequency above 0.001 were also detected in blood, and it was suggested that the thyroid immune response may be reflected by blood repertoires.

From the germline V gene, CDR1 is SGHTA and CDR2 is FQGTGA. The CDR3 spans 12 residues, from the cysteine through the phenylalanine. Only CDR3 DNA remains: 36 bases, in frame from the first base. A patient counted as having stable hyperthyroidism if there was no progression to ophthalmopathy within 18 months of follow-up. Hyperthyroidism patients were newly diagnosed, were aged 18 to 65 years, and had a disease duration under 2 months. Anyone with other autoimmune diseases, uncontrolled infections, pregnancy or lactation was excluded from the study. Diagnosis was based on clinical symptoms, serum thyroxine, TRAb, thyroid ultrasound and orbital computed tomography. PBMCs were isolated from approximately 10 ml of fresh peripheral blood by Ficoll-Paque density gradient centrifugation. Total RNA was extracted with Trizol reagent and quality-checked on an Agilent 2100 Bioanalyzer. This clonotype has a count of ten or more. Its antigen is unknown. A read error may account for a junction end that differs from germline.

For repertoire sequencing, TCR beta CDR3 regions were amplified from RNA transcripts. HTBI primers and the Qiagen OneStep RT-PCR kit were used in a first-round RT-PCR, which was followed by a second-round multiplex PCR, size selection and purification. The libraries underwent paired-end sequencing with 100 bp reads on an Illumina HiSeq2000. Under the source paper's analysis protocol: SOAPnuke was used to process the reads, removing any read that contained adapters or uncalled bases, had a mean Phred below 15, or lacked an exact match to the constant primer or identifier. High-quality paired reads were merged with COPE v1.2.5. Unique nucleotide sequences were defined as clonotypes and aligned to IMGT TRB V, D and J references using MiTCR v1.1. Only V-J combinations with frequency above 0.0001 were analysed, covering approximately 99% of repertoires. For each V-J combination, a TCR clonal expansion and chaos score was defined as F50 clonal expansion divided by the chaos observed in the TCRdist matrix. Welch's t-statistics and random forest were used to narrow the features down to about a dozen V-J combinations, which were then fed into a naive Bayes classifier. The similarity between thyroid and blood repertoires was quantified using the Morisita-Horn index. TCRdb cleaned the public reads at Q25 with fastp, built clones with MiXCR and kept in-frame beta chains. Rows with a matching CDR3 protein are joined into one entry that keeps the most common DNA and genes. The V and J calls reflect TCRdb's pipeline rather than the authors' work. The sample has 300,000 to 450,000 distinct CDR3 sequences on record, about a sixth of them singletons. The top ten constitute 2.4% of the sample.

The chain uses TRBV7-3 and TRBJ2-2; the D gene identity is not certain. The material sequenced was peripheral blood. The receptor's source is an adult woman with stable Graves' hyperthyroidism. The encoded CDR3 is CASRLTTGELFF. The nucleotide sequence is given as TGTGCCAGCAGGTTAACGACCGGGGAGCTGTTTTTT.